The following is a TCR beta chain sequence with its context. Its antigen remains unknown. This sample was included in a study of cytomegalovirus exposure and HLA in healthy donors. Study overall: A preliminary data release comprised roughly 80 million unique TCRs obtained from HLA-typed donors. Overall study results and limits: A later analysis revealed that TCR association rates differed between HLA loci, peaking at DRB1 and bottoming out at HLA-C. Productive status was seen about 90% or about 30% of the time for most TCR beta V segments in an earlier analysis. As a later analysis showed, a missense DCLRE1C variant was linked to trimming of TCR beta V- and J-genes.

PCR primers comprised 60 Vbeta and 13 Jbeta primers. TCRdb's copy holds only in-frame clones and misses some; the assay was immunoSEQ multiplex PCR. The repertoire consists of 90,000 to 110,000 clones, with 83% occurring once and the leading ten covering about 5.9%. The germline V gene encodes CDR1 SGHTA and CDR2 FQGNSA. J lost 7 bases, V lost 5 bases, and 13 bases had no gene match. The CDR3 has 16 residues. The V and J genes are TRBV7-2 and TRBJ2-1; TRBD2 aligns across 8 bases. The material sequenced was PBMCs. This TCR was sampled from a man aged 18 to 35 in good health and CMV-seronegative. The CDR3 bases are TGTGCCAGCAGCCCGATCCCGGGGACTAGTGGTAATGAGCAGTTCTTC. Translated, it gives CASSPIPGTSGNEQFF.